Listed below are T cell receptor beta chains from one sample, sequenced in a study of blood T cell repertoires in COVID-19. Libraries were prepared by immunoSEQ multiplex PCR; TCRdb keeps only in-frame clonotypes and omits some of them. The data hold around 120,000 clones, with about 83% observed a single time. The sample comprised peripheral blood. The receptors come from a man aged 80 or over with active or convalescent COVID-19. The CDR3 runs from the conserved cysteine through the conserved F or W. The order of the fields is clone size, V gene, D gene, J gene, CDR3 DNA, CDR3 protein. The D gene is left open where the match is weak. The size field is filled for only some rows; it gives once, few, many or a size class.

clone size: .; V gene: TRBV5-5; D gene: TRBD2; J gene: TRBJ2-2; CDR3 DNA: TGTGCCAGCAGCTCGCTAGCGGGGGGTCCCACCGGGGAGCTGTTTTTT; CDR3 protein: CASSSLAGGPTGELFF
clone size: .; V gene: TRBV3-1/TRBV3-2; D gene: TRBD2; J gene: TRBJ2-3; CDR3 DNA: TGTGCCAGCAGCCAAGGGGCTAGCGGGGACAAAAGCACAGATACGCAGTATTTT; CDR3 protein: CASSQGASGDKSTDTQYF
clone size: .; V gene: TRBV11-3; D gene: TRBD2; J gene: TRBJ2-1; CDR3 DNA: TGTGCCAGCAGCTTTAGGGGGACTAGCTCCTACAATGAGCAGTTCTTC; CDR3 protein: CASSFRGTSSYNEQFF
clone size: .; V gene: TRBV19; D gene: TRBD1; J gene: TRBJ1-5; CDR3 DNA: TGTGCCAGTAGGACAGGGTCTTATCAGCCCCAGCATTTT; CDR3 protein: CASRTGSYQPQHF
clone size: .; V gene: TRBV9; D gene: TRBD2; J gene: TRBJ2-3; CDR3 DNA: TGTGCCAGCAGCCCGCGAGGGACTAGCGGGGGGGATACGCAGTATTTT; CDR3 protein: CASSPRGTSGGDTQYF
clone size: .; V gene: TRBV3-1/TRBV3-2; D gene: TRBD2; J gene: TRBJ2-3; CDR3 DNA: TGTGCCAGCAGCCAAGTAGAACGGGACTACACAGATACGCAGTATTTT; CDR3 protein: CASSQVERDYTDTQYF
clone size: .; V gene: TRBV5-1; D gene: TRBD1; J gene: TRBJ1-1; CDR3 DNA: TGCGCCAGCAGCTTCCAGGGGGCTGTGAACACTGAAGCTTTCTTT; CDR3 protein: CASSFQGAVNTEAFF
clone size: few; V gene: TRBV15; D gene: .; J gene: TRBJ1-2; CDR3 DNA: TGTGCCACCAGCCGGGACACAGAACATGGCTACACCTTC; CDR3 protein: CATSRDTEHGYTF
clone size: .; V gene: TRBV10-3; D gene: .; J gene: TRBJ1-2; CDR3 DNA: TGTGCCATTCAGGAGGAGGGCATCTATGGCTACACCTTC; CDR3 protein: CAIQEEGIYGYTF
clone size: .; V gene: TRBV7-2; D gene: .; J gene: TRBJ1-3; CDR3 DNA: TGTGCCAGCAGCTTAGGACAGTCTGGAAACACCATATATTTT; CDR3 protein: CASSLGQSGNTIYF
clone size: .; V gene: TRBV19; D gene: TRBD1; J gene: TRBJ1-5; CDR3 DNA: TGTGCCACCAGACAAACAGGGGGAAATCAGCCCCAGCATTTT; CDR3 protein: CATRQTGGNQPQHF
clone size: .; V gene: TRBV5-4; D gene: TRBD1; J gene: TRBJ1-5; CDR3 DNA: TGTGCCAGCAGCTTACAGGGGGCGAATCAGCCCCAGCATTTT; CDR3 protein: CASSLQGANQPQHF
clone size: few; V gene: TRBV19; D gene: TRBD2; J gene: TRBJ2-2; CDR3 DNA: TGTGCCATAGGGGCGCGGGGGACCGGGGAGCTGTTTTTT; CDR3 protein: CAIGARGTGELFF
clone size: .; V gene: TRBV6-4; D gene: TRBD1; J gene: TRBJ2-5; CDR3 DNA: TGTGCCAGCAGTGACCCCGGACAGGGAGAGACCCAGTACTTC; CDR3 protein: CASSDPGQGETQYF
clone size: few; V gene: TRBV19; D gene: TRBD1; J gene: TRBJ1-6; CDR3 DNA: TGTGCCAGTACCAGACAGGGTTCACCCCTCCACTTT; CDR3 protein: CASTRQGSPLHF
clone size: .; V gene: TRBV2; D gene: .; J gene: TRBJ1-5; CDR3 DNA: TGTGCCAGCAGCAGGGTTGATCAGCCCCAGCATTTT; CDR3 protein: CASSRVDQPQHF
clone size: once; V gene: TRBV29-1; D gene: TRBD1; J gene: TRBJ1-3; CDR3 DNA: TGCAGCGCATCGACAGGGCAGAGTGGAAACACCATATATTTT; CDR3 protein: CSASTGQSGNTIYF
clone size: few; V gene: TRBV5-6; D gene: TRBD2; J gene: TRBJ2-3; CDR3 DNA: TGTGCCAGCAGCTTGGTCTCGGGACTAGGGTTTGCAGATACGCAGTATTTT; CDR3 protein: CASSLVSGLGFADTQYF
clone size: .; V gene: TRBV27; D gene: .; J gene: TRBJ2-5; CDR3 DNA: TGTGCCAGCAGTTTATACGCAGGGAGGGAGACCCAGTACTTC; CDR3 protein: CASSLYAGRETQYF
clone size: .; V gene: TRBV6-6; D gene: TRBD1; J gene: TRBJ2-1; CDR3 DNA: TGTGCCAGCAGCTCCGGGACAGGGGGCGAGTTCTTC; CDR3 protein: CASSSGTGGEFF
clone size: .; V gene: TRBV6-5; D gene: .; J gene: TRBJ2-1; CDR3 DNA: TGTGCCAGCAGTTACAACGGCGGCAATGAGCAGTTCTTC; CDR3 protein: CASSYNGGNEQFF
clone size: .; V gene: TRBV5-4; D gene: .; J gene: TRBJ2-3; CDR3 DNA: TGTGCCAGCAGCTTGGACCTCGATCGGGATACGCAGTATTTT; CDR3 protein: CASSLDLDRDTQYF
clone size: .; V gene: TRBV5-1; D gene: .; J gene: TRBJ2-3; CDR3 DNA: TGCGCCAGCACCCGCACGGGGGTTAGCACAGATACGCAGTATTTT; CDR3 protein: CASTRTGVSTDTQYF
clone size: .; V gene: TRBV12-3/TRBV12-4; D gene: .; J gene: TRBJ2-3; CDR3 DNA: TGTGCCAGCAGTCCCGGAGGAGGTCATACGCAGTATTTT; CDR3 protein: CASSPGGGHTQYF
clone size: .; V gene: TRBV21-1; D gene: .; J gene: TRBJ1-4; CDR3 DNA: TGTGCCAGCAGCACCCGACAGGGGCCGGTGCCAACTAATGAAAAACTGTTTTTT; CDR3 protein: CASSTRQGPVPTNEKLFF
clone size: .; V gene: TRBV19; D gene: TRBD2; J gene: TRBJ2-1; CDR3 DNA: TGTGCCAGTACCTTCATGGCGGGGGGATACAATGAGCAGTTCTTC; CDR3 protein: CASTFMAGGYNEQFF
clone size: .; V gene: TRBV2; D gene: TRBD1; J gene: TRBJ1-1; CDR3 DNA: TGTGCCACCGGACAGGGGAGGTACACTGAAGCTTTCTTT; CDR3 protein: CATGQGRYTEAFF
clone size: .; V gene: TRBV4-2; D gene: TRBD1; J gene: TRBJ1-4; CDR3 DNA: TGTGCCAGCAGCCAAGAAGGGGGCGATGAAAAACTGTTTTTT; CDR3 protein: CASSQEGGDEKLFF
clone size: .; V gene: TRBV7-2; D gene: .; J gene: TRBJ2-3; CDR3 DNA: TGTGCCAGCAGCTCAGGGTGGGGCACAGATACGCAGTATTTT; CDR3 protein: CASSSGWGTDTQYF
clone size: .; V gene: TRBV9; D gene: TRBD2; J gene: TRBJ2-7; CDR3 DNA: TGTGCCAGCAGCGTTACTAGCGGGGACTCCTACGAGCAGTACTTC; CDR3 protein: CASSVTSGDSYEQYF
clone size: .; V gene: TRBV10-3; D gene: .; J gene: TRBJ1-4; CDR3 DNA: TGTGCCCCCCAGGATGGGAGGACTAATGAAAAACTGTTTTTT; CDR3 protein: CAPQDGRTNEKLFF
clone size: .; V gene: TRBV5-6; D gene: TRBD1; J gene: TRBJ1-5; CDR3 DNA: TGTGCCAGCAGTATTGCAGGGACAGGGAGCAATCAGCCCCAGCATTTT; CDR3 protein: CASSIAGTGSNQPQHF
clone size: few; V gene: TRBV6-4; D gene: TRBD1; J gene: TRBJ1-5; CDR3 DNA: TGTGCCAGCAGAAAAGGACAGGGTGGTCAGCCCCAGCATTTT; CDR3 protein: CASRKGQGGQPQHF
clone size: .; V gene: TRBV5-4; D gene: .; J gene: TRBJ1-1; CDR3 DNA: TGTGCCAGCAGCTTCAACAGGGACACTGAAGCTTTCTTT; CDR3 protein: CASSFNRDTEAFF
clone size: once; V gene: TRBV5-3; D gene: TRBD1; J gene: TRBJ2-7; CDR3 DNA: TGTGCCAGAAGCAGACCGGGACAGGTCTACGAGCAGTACTTC; CDR3 protein: CARSRPGQVYEQYF
clone size: .; V gene: TRBV6-2/TRBV6-3; D gene: TRBD2; J gene: TRBJ2-3; CDR3 DNA: TGTGCCAGCAGTTTGGGACTAGCAGGGGATACGCAGTATTTT; CDR3 protein: CASSLGLAGDTQYF
clone size: .; V gene: TRBV10-3; D gene: .; J gene: TRBJ2-3; CDR3 DNA: TGTGCCATCAGTGAGTCATCGGCTAGCTGGCAAGATACGCAGTATTTT; CDR3 protein: CAISESSASWQDTQYF
clone size: .; V gene: TRBV7-2; D gene: .; J gene: TRBJ1-2; CDR3 DNA: TGTGCCAGCAGCTTAGAGCCAGGCAATAACTATGGCTACACCTTC; CDR3 protein: CASSLEPGNNYGYTF
clone size: once; V gene: TRBV5-1; D gene: TRBD1; J gene: TRBJ1-4; CDR3 DNA: TGCGCCAGCAGCACCGGGACAGGGGGCGGCGAAAAACTGTTTTTT; CDR3 protein: CASSTGTGGGEKLFF
clone size: .; V gene: TRBV25-1; D gene: TRBD1; J gene: TRBJ2-3; CDR3 DNA: TGTGCCAGCAGTGGGACGGGACAGGGGGCGGTGAATACGCAGTATTTT; CDR3 protein: CASSGTGQGAVNTQYF
clone size: .; V gene: TRBV27; D gene: .; J gene: TRBJ1-5; CDR3 DNA: TGTGCCAGCAGTTTATCGAAAGCTACTAGCAATCAGCCCCAGCATTTT; CDR3 protein: CASSLSKATSNQPQHF
clone size: .; V gene: TRBV29-1; D gene: .; J gene: TRBJ1-4; CDR3 DNA: TGCAGCGTTTGGGGGGGCAGTGAAAAACTGTTTTTT; CDR3 protein: CSVWGGSEKLFF
clone size: .; V gene: TRBV4-1; D gene: .; J gene: TRBJ1-1; CDR3 DNA: TGCGCCAGCAGCCGGGGAAGGGAGGAGGGAACTGAAGCTTTCTTT; CDR3 protein: CASSRGREEGTEAFF
clone size: .; V gene: TRBV6-2/TRBV6-3; D gene: TRBD1; J gene: TRBJ2-2; CDR3 DNA: TGTGCCAGCAGCAGGGGACAGGGGTACACCGGGGAGCTGTTTTTT; CDR3 protein: CASSRGQGYTGELFF
clone size: .; V gene: TRBV9; D gene: TRBD1; J gene: TRBJ1-2; CDR3 DNA: TGTGCCAGCAGCCCACGGGACAGGCCCCCAACGGCCAACTATGGCTACACCTTC; CDR3 protein: CASSPRDRPPTANYGYTF
clone size: .; V gene: TRBV9; D gene: .; J gene: TRBJ1-4; CDR3 DNA: TGTGCCAGCAGCCCCGGGGACACCGCAACTAATGAAAAACTGTTTTTT; CDR3 protein: CASSPGDTATNEKLFF
clone size: .; V gene: TRBV7-3; D gene: .; J gene: TRBJ1-5; CDR3 DNA: TGTGCCAGCAAAGGTGGGGCGAGCAATCAGCCCCAGCATTTT; CDR3 protein: CASKGGASNQPQHF
clone size: once; V gene: TRBV2; D gene: .; J gene: TRBJ1-2; CDR3 DNA: TGTGCCAGCAGTGGTGAAGCAGGGGCTGGCTACACCTTC; CDR3 protein: CASSGEAGAGYTF
clone size: .; V gene: TRBV2; D gene: TRBD1; J gene: TRBJ1-1; CDR3 DNA: TGTGCCAGCAGTACGGACAGGGCGGGGAACACTGAAGCTTTCTTT; CDR3 protein: CASSTDRAGNTEAFF
clone size: .; V gene: TRBV19; D gene: TRBD1; J gene: TRBJ2-3; CDR3 DNA: TGTGCCAGTAGTGTGGGACAGGGAGGGGTAGATACGCAGTATTTT; CDR3 protein: CASSVGQGGVDTQYF
clone size: .; V gene: TRBV2; D gene: TRBD1; J gene: TRBJ1-2; CDR3 DNA: TGTGCCAGCAGGTACACAGGGGATGGCTACACCTTC; CDR3 protein: CASRYTGDGYTF
clone size: .; V gene: TRBV7-2; D gene: TRBD1; J gene: TRBJ1-6; CDR3 DNA: TGTGCCAGCAGGACAGGGGATGCCCTTTCACCCCTCCACTTT; CDR3 protein: CASRTGDALSPLHF
clone size: .; V gene: TRBV2; D gene: TRBD2; J gene: TRBJ2-1; CDR3 DNA: TGTGCCAGCAGCGTCCGGACTAGCGGTTACAATGAGCAGTTCTTC; CDR3 protein: CASSVRTSGYNEQFF
clone size: .; V gene: TRBV30; D gene: TRBD2; J gene: TRBJ2-7; CDR3 DNA: TGTGCCTGGACTAGCGGGCCCCCCTACGAGCAGTACTTC; CDR3 protein: CAWTSGPPYEQYF
clone size: .; V gene: TRBV5-1; D gene: TRBD1; J gene: TRBJ2-2; CDR3 DNA: TGCGCCAGCAGCTTGACCGTGGCCAGGGGGCTCACCGGGGAGCTGTTTTTT; CDR3 protein: CASSLTVARGLTGELFF
clone size: .; V gene: TRBV7-2; D gene: .; J gene: TRBJ1-5; CDR3 DNA: TGTGCCAGCAGCTTAGCGCCGGGGTACCAGCCCCAGCATTTT; CDR3 protein: CASSLAPGYQPQHF